This T cell receptor (beta chain) appears in the sequencing data of a study of identifying expanded T cells in peripheral blood (dated by TCRdb to about 2019). Turning to the overall study: Technical replicates were generated by sequencing separate aliquots of the same genomic DNA pool, with four replicates compared pairwise. Paper-wide results and their limitations: Between technical replicates the binomial model flagged roughly 1.1 differentially abundant clones, whereas over around 2 weeks the binomial model flagged about 15 and over roughly 4 weeks 19 to 20. Across all healthy-donor time intervals, the beta-binomial model significantly cut both the number of clones called differentially abundant and the false-positive rate. For all healthy donors, the variance in clone template counts between two-week samples rose significantly as total template count increased. The authors expected that over much longer intervals, such as months to years, biological variance in healthy repertoires might increase even further.

The immunoSEQ Assay, which uses bias-controlled multiplex PCR amplification of genomic DNA, was used to profile TCRbeta CDR3 regions. Concerning the study's data processing: The absolute abundance of each unique TCRbeta CDR3 region was quantified after sequences were collapsed and filtered. Two models were used to test differential abundance: a binomial model (Fisher-equivalent) and a beta-binomial model that adds time-dependent variance fitted from healthy donors. Clones with fewer than 5 combined templates were excluded, and clones with Benjamini-Hochberg FDR below 0.01 were called differentially abundant. Using the form v = (b*log(k)+a)^2, the beta-binomial variance was modeled as a function of the total template count across the two samples. The immuneACCESS repertoire file appears here via TCRdb, limited to in-frame rearrangements. These files lack a portion of the clones; in checked studies, under half of the deficit traces to unresolved V genes, and the cause of the others is not known. V, J and clone size derive from that table, while D and trimming were established from the DNA sequence. Here the sample has around 100,000 clones; more than 85% occur a single time. About 17% of the sample rests with the top ten.

During the collection period, no immune events, such as infections, were documented for the healthy donors. Time-dependent variance in a beta-binomial model of T-cell clone differential abundance was calibrated using healthy-donor blood repertoires as a training cohort. The training cohort comprised roughly ten healthy donors, 3 female and 7 male. An age range of about 29 to 70 years, with an average of about 45 years, was recorded for the donors. Whole blood was collected from each healthy donor at three time points spaced approximately 2 weeks apart and obtained from a commercial supplier. For immunosequencing, genomic DNA was extracted from unsorted whole blood. As concerns this clone: No antigen is known for it. No much larger clonotype is one base removed from it; base qualities were not supplied.

Trimming at the junction amounts to 1 base on V and 1 base on J, and the germline ends lie 5 bases apart. CDR1 and CDR2 are read off the germline V gene as SGHRS and YFSETQ. The CDR3 sequence holds 13 residues, the cysteine and phenylalanine included. Only the CDR3 region is kept as DNA, spanning 39 bases read in frame from base 1. The specimen was blood. The V and J genes are TRBV5-1 and TRBJ1-1; the D gene lacks a confident call. This clonotype was sampled from a person aged 18 to 70 in good health. The CDR3 protein sequence reads: CASSLYRNTEAFF. Here is the DNA: TGCGCCAGCAGCTTGTACAGGAACACTGAAGCTTTCTTT.